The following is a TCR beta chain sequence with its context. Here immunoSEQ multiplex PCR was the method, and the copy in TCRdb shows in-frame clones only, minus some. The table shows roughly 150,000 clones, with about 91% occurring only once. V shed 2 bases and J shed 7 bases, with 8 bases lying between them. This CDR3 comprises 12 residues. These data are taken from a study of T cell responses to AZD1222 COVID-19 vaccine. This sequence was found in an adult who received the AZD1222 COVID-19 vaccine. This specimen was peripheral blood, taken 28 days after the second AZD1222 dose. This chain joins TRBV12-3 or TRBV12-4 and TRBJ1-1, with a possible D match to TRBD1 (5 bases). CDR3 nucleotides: TGTGCCAGCAGTTTATTGGGGGGTGAAGCTTTCTTT. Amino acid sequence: CASSLLGGEAFF.